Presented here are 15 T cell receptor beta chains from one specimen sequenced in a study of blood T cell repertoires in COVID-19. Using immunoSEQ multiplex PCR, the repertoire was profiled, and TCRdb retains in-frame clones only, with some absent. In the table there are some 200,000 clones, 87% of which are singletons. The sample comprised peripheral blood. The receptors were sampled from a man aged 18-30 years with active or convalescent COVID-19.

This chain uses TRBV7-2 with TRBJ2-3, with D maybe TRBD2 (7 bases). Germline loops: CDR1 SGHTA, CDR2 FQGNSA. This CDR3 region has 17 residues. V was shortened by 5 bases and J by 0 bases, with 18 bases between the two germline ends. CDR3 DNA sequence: TGTGCCAGCAGCCCCTGGGGGGGGGCCGATAGCACAGATACGCAGTATTTT. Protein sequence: CASSPWGGADSTDTQYF.

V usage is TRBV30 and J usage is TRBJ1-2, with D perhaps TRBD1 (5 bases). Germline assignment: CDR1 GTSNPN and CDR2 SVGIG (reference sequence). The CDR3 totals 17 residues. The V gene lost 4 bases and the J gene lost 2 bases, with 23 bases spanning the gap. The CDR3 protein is CAWTHPGTGSKNYGYTF. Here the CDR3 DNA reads TGTGCCTGGACCCATCCCGGGACTGGAAGTAAGAACTATGGCTACACCTTC.

The CDR3 reads CASSTVLAEETQYF. CDR3 coding DNA: TGTGCCAGCAGCACTGTCCTAGCGGAAGAGACCCAGTACTTC. This chain uses TRBV13 with TRBJ2-5; 7 positions agree with TRBD2. The V segment lost 5 bases and the J segment 3 bases; nucleotides outside the gene matches: 6. CDR1 PRHDT and CDR2 FYEKMQ come from the germline V gene (reference sequence). The CDR3 has 14 residues.

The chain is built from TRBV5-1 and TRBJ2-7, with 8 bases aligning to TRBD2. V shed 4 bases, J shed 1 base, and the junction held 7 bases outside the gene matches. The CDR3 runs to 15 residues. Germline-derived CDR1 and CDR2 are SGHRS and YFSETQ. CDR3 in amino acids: CASSPGGTGSYEQYF. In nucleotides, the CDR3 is TGCGCCAGCAGCCCGGGGGGGACTGGATCCTACGAGCAGTACTTC.

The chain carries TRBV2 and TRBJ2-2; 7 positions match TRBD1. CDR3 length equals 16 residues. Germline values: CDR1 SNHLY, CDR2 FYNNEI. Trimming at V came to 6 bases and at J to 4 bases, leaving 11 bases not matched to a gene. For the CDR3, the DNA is TGTGCCAGCAGCAGAGACCAGACAGGGCGCACCGGGGAGCTGTTTTTT. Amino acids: CASSRDQTGRTGELFF.

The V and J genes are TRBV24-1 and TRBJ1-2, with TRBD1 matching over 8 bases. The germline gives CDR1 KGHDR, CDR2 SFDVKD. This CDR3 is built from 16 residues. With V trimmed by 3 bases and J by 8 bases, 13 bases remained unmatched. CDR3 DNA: TGTGCCACCAGTGATCGTTACTCTCAGGGGGCGTACGGCTACACCTTC. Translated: CATSDRYSQGAYGYTF.

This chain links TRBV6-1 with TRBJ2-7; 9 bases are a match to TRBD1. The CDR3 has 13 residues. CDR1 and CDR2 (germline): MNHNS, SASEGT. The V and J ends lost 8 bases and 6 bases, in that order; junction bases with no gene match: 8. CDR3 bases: TGTGCCAGCGGACAGGGGTTTTTGGCCGAGCAGTACTTC. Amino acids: CASGQGFLAEQYF.

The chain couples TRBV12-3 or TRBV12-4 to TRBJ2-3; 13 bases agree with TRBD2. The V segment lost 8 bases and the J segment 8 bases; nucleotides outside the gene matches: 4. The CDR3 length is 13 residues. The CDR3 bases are TGTGCCAGCCGGACTAGCGGGGGTGGTACGCAGTATTTT. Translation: CASRTSGGGTQYF.

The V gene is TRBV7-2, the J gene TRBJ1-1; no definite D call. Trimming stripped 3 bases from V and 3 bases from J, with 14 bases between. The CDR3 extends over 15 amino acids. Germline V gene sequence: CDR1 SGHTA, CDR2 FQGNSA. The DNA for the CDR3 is TGTGCCAGCAGCTTTTTTGGCCAGGTTGACACTGAAGCTTTCTTT. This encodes CASSFFGQVDTEAFF.

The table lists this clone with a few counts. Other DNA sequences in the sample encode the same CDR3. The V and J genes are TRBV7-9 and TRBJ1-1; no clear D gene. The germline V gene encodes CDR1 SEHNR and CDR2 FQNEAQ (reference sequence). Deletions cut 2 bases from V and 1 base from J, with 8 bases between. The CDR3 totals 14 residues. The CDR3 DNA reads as TGTGCCAGCAGCTTATCCCAGGCGAACACTGAAGCTTTCTTT. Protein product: CASSLSQANTEAFF.

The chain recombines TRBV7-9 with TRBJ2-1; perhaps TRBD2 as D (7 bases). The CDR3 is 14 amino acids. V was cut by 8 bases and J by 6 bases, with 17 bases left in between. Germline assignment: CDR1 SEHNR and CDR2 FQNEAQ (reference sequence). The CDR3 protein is CASHGWGGPNEQFF. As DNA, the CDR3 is TGTGCCAGCCACGGGTGGGGGGGCCCCAATGAGCAGTTCTTC.

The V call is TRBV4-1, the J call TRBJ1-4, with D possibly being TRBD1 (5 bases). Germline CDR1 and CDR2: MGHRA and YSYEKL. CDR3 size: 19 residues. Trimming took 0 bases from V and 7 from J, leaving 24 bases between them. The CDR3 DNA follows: TGCGCCAGCAGCCAAGAGGTACCGGGGACTTCAACTTGGAGTGAAAAACTGTTTTTT. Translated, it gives CASSQEVPGTSTWSEKLFF.

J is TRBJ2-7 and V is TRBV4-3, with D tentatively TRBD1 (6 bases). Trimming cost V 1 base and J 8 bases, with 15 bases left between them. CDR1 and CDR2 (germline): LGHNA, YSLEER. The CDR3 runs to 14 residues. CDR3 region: CASSQGGGSTKQYF. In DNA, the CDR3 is TGCGCCAGCAGCCAAGGAGGGGGTTCTACGAAGCAGTACTTC.

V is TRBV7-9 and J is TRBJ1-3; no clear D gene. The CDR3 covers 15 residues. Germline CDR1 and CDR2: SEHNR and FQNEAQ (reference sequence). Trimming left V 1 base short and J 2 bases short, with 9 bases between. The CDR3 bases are TGTGCCAGCAGCTTAGACAGAAACCCTGGAAACACCATATATTTT. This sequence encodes CASSLDRNPGNTIYF.

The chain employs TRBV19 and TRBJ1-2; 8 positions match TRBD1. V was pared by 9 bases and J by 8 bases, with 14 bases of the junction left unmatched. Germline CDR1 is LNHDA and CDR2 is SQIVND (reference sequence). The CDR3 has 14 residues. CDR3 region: CASLDGQGRLGYTF. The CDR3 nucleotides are TGTGCCAGCTTAGACGGACAGGGTCGGTTGGGCTACACCTTC.